This T cell receptor beta chain was captured by sequencing in a study of radiotherapy plus CTLA-4 blockade in lung cancer. At the level of the study: Objective responses were observed in 15% to 20% of patients, and disease control was achieved by 30% to 40%.

Findings and caveats of the study: Best predicting response, reportedly, were early blood T cell clone dynamics, with interferon-beta.

In chemo-refractory metastatic non-small-cell lung cancer, patients got ipilimumab CTLA-4 blockade together with focal radiation. The V gene end was trimmed by 5 bases and the J gene end by 5 bases; junction bases not matched to a gene: 3. This CDR3 region has 13 residues. CDR1 is SGHKS, CDR2 YYEKEE, per germline (reference sequence). The count of this clone is one. Its matching antigen is unknown. Repertoires were generated with immunoSEQ multiplex PCR, while TCRdb's copy carries only in-frame clones and drops some. This sample carries roughly 77,000 clones, under 75% of them seen once, and the ten largest clones take roughly a tenth.

Sequences were derived from peripheral blood, sampled from a patient treated with radiotherapy plus ipilimumab. This sequence joins TRBV5-5 and TRBJ2-2, with 7 bases matching TRBD2. The origin of this receptor is a human donor with non-small cell lung cancer whose response to radiotherapy plus ipilimumab could not be evaluated. DNA of the CDR3: TGTGCCAGCAGTCTGGGGGGGACCGGGGAGCTGTTTTTT. Translating it yields CASSLGGTGELFF.